The TCR beta chain under discussion was sequenced for a study of T cell changes during pregnancy in multiple sclerosis. V lost 0 bases, J lost 0 bases, and 6 bases lay in between. Looked up from germline, CDR1 is MNHEY and CDR2 is SVGAGI. This CDR3 is 15 amino acids long. Generated by immunoSEQ multiplex PCR, the TCRdb table keeps only in-frame clones and is missing some. This table holds approximately 52,000 clones, 85% to 95% found once. The gene calls are TRBV6-5 and TRBJ2-1; a possible D gene is TRBD2 (6 bases). The sample in question was CD4+ T cells from peripheral blood mononuclear cells, obtained in the third trimester of pregnancy. This receptor was identified in a female donor with multiple sclerosis, enrolled in a pregnancy study. This CDR3 reads CASSYSRGSYNEQFF. The DNA for the CDR3 is TGTGCCAGCAGTTACTCGCGGGGCTCCTACAATGAGCAGTTCTTC.